This TCR beta chain was sequenced for a study of T-cell reconstitution after alpha-beta-depleted transplantation in children. The study's findings and limits: Expanded clones from the graft, numbering several hundred, reportedly supplied alpha-beta T cells about two months after transplant.

In this sample, this clonotype turned up a few times. What it recognizes is unknown. Trimming took off 5 bases at V and 6 bases at J, with 17 bases between the two ends. The CDR3 extends over 15 amino acids. Germline CDR1 reads SEHNR; CDR2 reads FQNEAQ (reference sequence). Preparation of the TCRbeta library involved a method that used unique molecular identifiers. One entry per CDR3 protein results from TCRdb running MiXCR on the PCR reads. The repertoire holds just over 950,000 distinct CDR3 sequences, about 29% seen once, with 28% in the top ten. Sequenced here: PBMCs, mostly from graft donor cells, sampled 360 days after TCRalphabeta/CD19-depleted stem cell transplant. The TCR sequence derives from a boy in the first two years of life who had a stem cell transplant for SCID, so the T cells may come from the graft donor. The rearrangement joins TRBV7-9 to TRBJ2-1, with D uncertain. DNA of the CDR3: TGTGCCAGCAGCCAAACAGTAATTAGGTCCAATGAGCAGTTCTTC. Translation: CASSQTVIRSNEQFF.